The rows below give T cell receptor beta chains drawn from one sample of a study of T cell responses to AZD1222 COVID-19 vaccine. Generated by immunoSEQ multiplex PCR, the TCRdb table keeps only in-frame clones and is missing some. The sample contains about 100,000 clones, 80% to 90% of which appear only once. Sequencing used peripheral blood, obtained on day 0 of AZD1222 vaccination. These TCRs come from an adult in good health. CDR3s include the opening cysteine and the closing phenylalanine or tryptophan. The D gene is left open where the match is weak. Clone sizes are given selectively: once, few, many, or a class where the clone is expanded.

>once|.|TRBV6-6|TRBJ2-3
TGTGCCAGCAGTAGGGGTTACAGGGATCGAGATACGCAGTATTTT
CASSRGYRDRDTQYF
>.|TRBD2|TRBV27|TRBJ2-1
TGTGCCAGCAGTGCGCGGGAGAACGCCTACAATGAGCAGTTCTTC
CASSARENAYNEQFF
>.|TRBD1|TRBV7-9|TRBJ1-2
TGTGCCAGCAGCTCACAGGGGGCGAGGGACTATGGCTACACCTTC
CASSSQGARDYGYTF
>.|.|TRBV28|TRBJ1-5
TGTGCCAGCAGTCTCCCGGGAACTTATAGCAATCAGCCCCAGCATTTT
CASSLPGTYSNQPQHF
>.|TRBD1|TRBV4-1|TRBJ2-7
TGCGCCAGCAGCCACCGGACAGGCTCCCTCTACGAGCAGTACTTC
CASSHRTGSLYEQYF
>.|.|TRBV7-9|TRBJ1-3
TGTGCCAGCAGCACAGCCGAGGGAGGCGCCGCCATATATTTT
CASSTAEGGAAIYF
>once|.|TRBV11-2|TRBJ1-1
TGTGCCAGCAGCCTTTTAGGGAACACTGAAGCTTTCTTT
CASSLLGNTEAFF
>.|.|TRBV30|TRBJ2-3
TGTGCCTGGGGAGGGGGACAGCGAACTAGCACAGATACGCAGTATTTT
CAWGGGQRTSTDTQYF
>.|.|TRBV3-1/TRBV3-2|TRBJ2-2
TGTGCCAGCAGCCTCGAAGGGACGATGGGGTTCGGGGAGCTGTTTTTT
CASSLEGTMGFGELFF
>.|TRBD2|TRBV13|TRBJ2-2
TGTGCCAGCAGCTCGGTAGCGGGAGGGCCTCCCGGGGAGCTGTTTTTT
CASSSVAGGPPGELFF
>.|TRBD2|TRBV6-2/TRBV6-3|TRBJ2-7
TGTGCCAGCAGTTACGGCCTGGGACTAAAACCTTACGAGCAGTACTTC
CASSYGLGLKPYEQYF
>.|.|TRBV6-5|TRBJ1-2
TGTGCCAGCAGTTTCCAGGGCGACTATGGCTACACCTTC
CASSFQGDYGYTF
>.|TRBD2|TRBV7-3|TRBJ2-3
TGTGCCAGCTCTCGGGGCGGGGGTAATACAGATACGCAGTATTTT
CASSRGGGNTDTQYF
>.|.|TRBV15|TRBJ1-4
TGTGCCACCAGCAGGGACACGGGGTATGAAAAACTGTTTTTT
CATSRDTGYEKLFF
>.|.|TRBV15|TRBJ1-1
TGTGCCACCAGCAGGAAATTCTCTGTGACTGAAGCTTTCTTT
CATSRKFSVTEAFF
>.|TRBD2|TRBV5-1|TRBJ2-1
TGCGCCAGCAGCTTGTGGGGGACTAGCGGGGGTTTTAGTGAGCAGTTCTTC
CASSLWGTSGGFSEQFF
>.|.|TRBV7-8|TRBJ2-6
TGTGCCAGCACCCTCCGAGGGGACTCTGGGGCCAACGTCCTGACTTTC
CASTLRGDSGANVLTF
>.|TRBD1|TRBV28|TRBJ1-1
TGTGCCAGCAGTTTTGGCGGGACAGACTTATCCTTTGGGGCTTTCTTT
CASSFGGTDLSFGAFF
>few|.|TRBV28|TRBJ1-2
TGTGCCAGCAGGAAAACAACCGGGACCGTCTATGGCTACACCTTC
CASRKTTGTVYGYTF
>.|.|TRBV6-5|TRBJ2-7
TGTGCCAGCAGTTACTTGGTAGCGCCGAGCTACGAGCAGTACTTC
CASSYLVAPSYEQYF
>once|.|TRBV7-9|TRBJ1-1
TGTGCCAGCAGCCCCCCCCTTTGGACTGAAGCTTTCTTT
CASSPPLWTEAFF
>.|.|TRBV7-8|TRBJ2-3
TGTGCCAGCGGCCCCTTTGGGGATACGCAGTATTTT
CASGPFGDTQYF
>.|.|TRBV28|TRBJ2-1
TGTGCCAGCAGGGAGGGCAATGAGCAGTTCTTC
CASREGNEQFF
>.|.|TRBV23-1|TRBJ1-6
TGCGCCAGCAGTCAATATCGGACGAGCTCCTATAATTCACCCCTCCACTTT
CASSQYRTSSYNSPLHF
>.|.|TRBV5-8|TRBJ1-1
TGTACCAACAGGGACACTGAAGCTTTCTTT
CTNRDTEAFF
>once|TRBD2|TRBV27|TRBJ2-1
TGTGCCAGCAGTTCTACCCTCGTTGGTAGCGGGGGGTTAGTGGTATTCTTC
CASSSTLVGSGGLVVFF
>.|.|TRBV11-2|TRBJ1-1
TGTGCCAGCAGCTTAGAAACGGGGGCCAGGACTGAAGCTTTCTTT
CASSLETGARTEAFF
>.|.|TRBV6-2/TRBV6-3|TRBJ1-5
TGTGCCAGCAGTTACGCCTCCTGGACCCAGCATTTT
CASSYASWTQHF
>.|TRBD1|TRBV5-6|TRBJ1-2
TGTGCCAGCAAAAGGGGACAGCCATATGGCTACACCTTC
CASKRGQPYGYTF
>.|.|TRBV7-6|TRBJ1-3
TGTGCCAGCAGCTTAGAGATTCGTCGGTCGGGGGCTGGAAACACCATATATTTT
CASSLEIRRSGAGNTIYF
>few|.|TRBV5-1|TRBJ2-1
TGCGCCAGCAGCCCTGACAATGAGCAGTTCTTC
CASSPDNEQFF
>.|TRBD2|TRBV5-1|TRBJ2-5
TGCGCCAGCAGTAGCGGGGGGACCAATCAAGAGACCCAGTACTTC
CASSSGGTNQETQYF
>once|TRBD1|TRBV18|TRBJ1-2
TGTGCCAGCTCGCGACAGGGGGATGGCTACACCTTC
CASSRQGDGYTF
>.|TRBD2|TRBV4-3|TRBJ2-2
TGCGCCAGCAGCCAACCCGAAGGCGAATGGGGGGGAGCGAACACCGGGGAGCTGTTTTTT
CASSQPEGEWGGANTGELFF
>.|.|TRBV2|TRBJ1-6
TGTGCCATCAGCGGGGCCTATAATTCACCCCTCCACTTT
CAISGAYNSPLHF